The next 20 T cell receptor beta chains were all read from a single sample in a study of tumor-infiltrating lymphocytes in primary liver carcinoma. TCR beta cDNA came from about 500 ng total RNA, primed with a constant-region primer. Three nested multiplex PCR rounds, a slightly modified ARM-PCR, produced the libraries for TCR beta. Two initial PCR rounds of around 10 cycles each paired TRBV1-TRBV30 forward primers with a C-beta reverse primer. Each CDR3 protein is one row after TCRdb ran MiXCR on the multiplex PCR reads. The sample includes about 60,000 distinct CDR3 sequences, over 60% of them seen just once. Co-extracting RNA and DNA was done with 20-30 mg of unsorted bulk tissue as input. The sequenced material came from liver tumor tissue from sampling region 4. The subset was: tumor region T4, right-lateral pole. These receptors all come from a middle-aged man with primary liver carcinoma and hepatitis B virus infection.

The rearrangement links TRBV29-1 to TRBJ2-1, with D unresolved. The germline CDR1 and CDR2 sequences are SQVTM and ANQGSEA. The CDR3 runs 16 residues. The germline V and J ends were trimmed by 7 bases and 10 bases, with 29 bases remaining between them. CDR3 residues: CSAATLRPWSRQEQFF. The CDR3 region has the DNA TGCAGCGCGGCCACGCTTCGGCCCTGGTCACGCCAAGAGCAGTTCTTC.

Comment on this clonotype: Germline and junction disagree at one end, which may indicate a read error. The V and J genes are TRBV10-1 and TRBJ2-7, with a tentative D call TRBD2 (5 bases). The CDR3 is 14 residues long. Germline CDR1 is WNHNN and CDR2 is SYGVQD (reference sequence). CDR3 sequence: CASSGESSGYEQYF. DNA of the CDR3: TGCGCCAGCAGTGGGGAGTCTAGTGGATACGAGCAATACTTC.

Turning to this clonotype: One end of the junction does not line up with germline, which may come from a read error. This chain uses TRBV29-1 with TRBJ2-3; D is unresolved. The CDR3 has 10 amino acids. Germline-derived CDR1 and CDR2 are SQVTM and ANQGSEA. CDR3 in amino acids: CCVSIDTQYF. DNA for the CDR3: TGCTGCGTTTCCATAGATACGCAGTATTTT.

The chain uses TRBV4-1 and TRBJ2-5; a possible D gene is TRBD2 (5 bases). The CDR3 runs 14 residues. Germline CDR1 and CDR2: MGHRA and YSYEKL. CDR3 sequence reads: CLSSQGPGGETQYF. CDR3 coding DNA: TGCCTCAGCAGCCAAGGACCTGGAGGAGAGACCCAGTACTTC.

This clonotype was seen more than once but under ten times. The gene calls are TRBV10-3 and TRBJ1-1, with TRBD1 matching 10 bases. J gave up 6 bases and V 6 bases, and 7 bases lay outside the gene matches. The CDR3 has 14 residues. Looked up from germline, CDR1 is ENHRY and CDR2 is SYGVKD. In DNA, the CDR3 is TGTGCCATCAGCTCGGGGGACAGGGGCCCTGAAGCTTTCTTT. It specifies CAISSGDRGPEAFF.

Of note for this clonotype: The conserved phenylalanine or tryptophan normally closing the CDR3 is absent here, so this likely arose from a read error. The DNA is left out, because the CDR3 cannot be placed on it with certainty; the CDR3 is given as TCRdb lists it. This chain uses TRBV11-2 with TRBJ1-2; the D call TRBD1 from the table was never checked on the DNA. Termini included, the CDR3 measures 15 amino acids. The germline CDR1 and CDR2 sequences are SGHAT and FQNNGV. The CDR3 sequence is CTSSYTGGSSPGYTI.

V is TRBV4-3 and J is TRBJ2-5, with D hard to call. This CDR3 comprises 13 residues. Germline V CDR1 and CDR2: LGHNA, YSLEER. Trimming removed 5 bases at V and 4 bases at J, with 11 bases between. Here the CDR3 reads CASSKSHGETQYF. The CDR3 nucleotides are TGCGCCAGCAGCAAAAGCCACGGAGAGACCCAGTACTTC.

Many counts were recorded for this clonotype. The chain joins TRBV4-1 to TRBJ2-6; either TRBD1 or TRBD2 may supply D (5 bases each). CDR1 is MGHRA, CDR2 YSYEKL, per germline. The CDR3 runs 18 residues. Trimming pared 1 base from V and 2 bases from J, leaving 15 bases between. CDR3 bases: TGCGCCAGCAGCCAAGTATTGAGGGGTTCCGCTGGGGCCAACGTCCTGACTTTC. Its protein product is CASSQVLRGSAGANVLTF.

The table lists this clonotype with a count of one. No conserved phenylalanine or tryptophan is present at the end of the CDR3, so a read error is the likely explanation. The rearrangement links TRBV29-1 to TRBJ2-1; D remains ambiguous. CDR1 and CDR2 (germline): SQVTM, ANQGSEA. There are 14 residues in the CDR3. This CDR3 is CSVAETSSVNKQFY. The CDR3 nucleotides read TGCAGCGTTGCGGAGACCTCGAGTGTCAATAAGCAGTTCTAC.

This clonotype was counted a few times. V is TRBV11-2 and J is TRBJ2-1; the match to TRBD2 covers 7 bases. The germline V gene encodes CDR1 SGHAT and CDR2 FQNNGV. Trimming removed 5 bases from V and 2 bases from J; junction bases left unmatched: 6. The CDR3 has 15 amino acids. CDR3 coding DNA: TGTGCCAGCAGCCTCCTAGCGGATCCCTACAATGAGCAGTTCTTC. This encodes CASSLLADPYNEQFF.

This clonotype was seen only once. The CDR3 protein is CASSLYGGLANTGELFF. CDR3 DNA: TGTGCCAGCAGCTTATACGGAGGACTAGCTAACACCGGGGAGCTGTTTTTT. The chain carries TRBV7-2 and TRBJ2-2, with 8 bases lining up with TRBD2. J was trimmed by 2 bases and V by 2 bases; bases with no gene match: 7. Germline V gene lookup returns CDR1 SGHTA and CDR2 FQGNSA. This CDR3 is built from 17 residues.

In regard to this clonotype: At one of its ends the junction is not consistent with the germline gene, which may arise from a read error. The chain has TRBV6-6 and TRBJ2-1; 10 nucleotides align to TRBD2. The CDR3 extends over 16 amino acids. Germline assignment: CDR1 MNHNY and CDR2 SVGAGI (reference sequence). DNA for the CDR3: TGTGTCAGAAGTTACAACCCAGCGGGAGGGGAAAATGAGCAGTTATTC. Protein product: CVRSYNPAGGENEQLF.

As for this clonotype: A much larger clone differs by one base, so this may be a read error. The CDR3 does not close with the conserved phenylalanine or tryptophan, likely indicating a read error. This chain joins TRBV29-1 and TRBJ2-7; a weak D match, TRBD1 (5 bases). CDR1 is SQVTM and CDR2 is ANQGSEA in the germline V gene. V lost 6 bases to trimming and J lost 0 bases, with 12 bases between them. The CDR3 runs to 13 residues. CDR3 loop: CSVTVPLSYEQYS. For the CDR3, the DNA is TGCAGCGTGACAGTCCCCCTCTCCTACGAGCAGTACTCC.

This clonotype came up once. Since a much larger clone is just one base distant, this may be a read error. The V gene is TRBV6-2 or TRBV6-3, the J gene TRBJ2-1; D not certain. The CDR3 is 13 amino acids. Germline V lookup: CDR1 MNHEY, CDR2 SVGEGT. Trimming removed 5 bases at V and 9 bases at J, with 14 bases between. The CDR3 loop reads CASSTTTVGEQFF. The CDR3 DNA reads TGTGCCAGCAGTACCACCACAGTAGGTGAGCAGTTCTTC.

To note about this clonotype: One end of the junction is discordant with germline, which a read error may explain. The gene calls are TRBV11-2 and TRBJ2-3; TRBD1 is a possible D gene (6 bases). The CDR3 length is 15 residues. Germline V gene sequence: CDR1 SGHAT, CDR2 FQNNGV. In nucleotides, the CDR3 is TGTGCCAACAGCATGCTACAGGGTCGGACAGATACTCAGTATTTT. Protein product: CANSMLQGRTDTQYF.

Only one count was recorded for this clonotype. As the CDR3 is not closed by the conserved phenylalanine or tryptophan, this likely results from a read error. The V and J genes are TRBV10-3 and TRBJ1-5; no clear D. This CDR3 is built from 13 residues. Germline V gives CDR1 ENHRY, CDR2 SYGVKD. The CDR3 DNA is TGTGCCATTAGTGACGGGGAGAATCAGCCCCAGCATTAT. Its translation is CAISDGENQPQHY.

This clonotype appeared a few times. CDR3 coding DNA: TGCAGCGTTGAAGATCGCGGGGGCCGGGGCACAGATACGCAGTATTTT. The encoded protein is CSVEDRGGRGTDTQYF. The V gene is TRBV29-1, the J gene TRBJ2-3; D might be TRBD2 (7 bases). CDR1 is SQVTM and CDR2 is ANQGSEA in the germline V gene. The CDR3 runs to 16 residues. The V and J ends lost 0 bases and 1 base respectively, with 14 bases between them.

This chain links TRBV14 with TRBJ2-7; no definite D call. This CDR3 region has 14 residues. The germline V gene encodes CDR1 SGHDN and CDR2 FVKESK. V lost 4 bases and J 6 bases, leaving 16 bases between the germline ends. The CDR3 reads CASSRVASVGEQYF. The CDR3 DNA reads TGTGCCAGCAGCCGAGTTGCTAGTGTCGGCGAGCAGTACTTC.

This clonotype was recorded a few times. This is likely a read error, given that the CDR3 carries no conserved phenylalanine or tryptophan at its end. The chain couples TRBV25-1 to TRBJ1-1; D is uncertain. V was cut by 3 bases and J by 10 bases, with 21 bases left in between. In germline, CDR1 is MGHDK, CDR2 SYGVNS. The CDR3 runs to 15 residues. The CDR3 DNA sequence: TGTGCCAGCAGTGACGCCGGGCGCCCAAGCGGTGTAGCTTTCCTT. This gives the protein CASSDAGRPSGVAFL.

This clonotype has just one count. Since no conserved phenylalanine or tryptophan closes the CDR3, a read error is the likely cause. This rearrangement joins TRBV30 to TRBJ2-1; D gene ambiguous. Germline V gene data show CDR1 as GTSNPN and CDR2 as SVGIG (reference sequence). The CDR3 contains 15 residues. Here the CDR3 DNA reads TGTGCCTGGAGGCAGAAAGGAAGCTCCTACAATGGGCAGTTCTGC. It is translated as CAWRQKGSSYNGQFC.